This T cell receptor (beta chain) emerged from a study of immune cell composition in non-small cell lung cancer. Broader study findings: About four fifths of squamous and approximately 31% of adenocarcinoma cases had tumour-associated clones >0.5%.

Normal lung was sampled as far from the tumour as possible, at least 3 cm. Note on this clone: Its antigen is currently unknown.

The table came from immunoSEQ multiplex PCR; TCRdb's copy has only in-frame clones and leaves some out. The data hold about 6,600 clones, with 77% observed a single time. Unmatched junction bases numbered 2, after V lost 1 base and J lost 2 bases. Germline V CDR1 and CDR2: SGHRS, YFSETQ. The CDR3 runs 15 residues. This TCR derives from a human donor with non-small cell lung cancer. The sequencing sample was made of non-adjacent lung tissue. V and J are TRBV5-1 and TRBJ2-3; TRBD2 aligns across 9 bases. The CDR3 DNA follows: TGCGCCAGCAGCTTGAGCGGGGGGAACACAGATACGCAGTATTTT. It is translated as CASSLSGGNTDTQYF.